The 23 T cell receptor beta chains in this list originate from one sample, sequenced in a study of OX40 agonist ivuxolimab in advanced cancers. Libraries were prepared by immunoSEQ multiplex PCR; TCRdb keeps only in-frame clonotypes and omits some of them. Among some 69,000 clones listed, roughly 88% were seen once. The input for sequencing was CD4+ or CD8+ T cells sorted from blood, taken in a trial of the OX40 agonist ivuxolimab. The receptors were sampled from an adult with an advanced solid tumor such as melanoma, head and neck, liver or kidney cancer.

The chain couples TRBV19 to TRBJ1-5; a weak D match, TRBD1 (6 bases). Trimming left V 5 bases short and J 2 bases short, with 10 bases between. Per the germline V gene, CDR1 is LNHDA and CDR2 is SQIVND (reference sequence). CDR3 size: 14 residues. CDR3 protein: CASSLQGRNQPQHF. CDR3 in DNA: TGTGCCAGTAGTCTACAGGGCCGCAATCAGCCCCAGCATTTT.

The chain recombines TRBV18 with TRBJ2-5, with a weak D call TRBD2 (6 bases). CDR3 length equals 16 residues. Per germline, CDR1 KGHSH and CDR2 LQKENI. Between the trimmed V and J ends, which lost 1 base and 2 bases, there was a span of 14 bases. The CDR3 nucleotides read TGTGCCAGCTCACCACGTGTTAGCGGTGAACAAGAGACCCAGTACTTC. Encoded protein: CASSPRVSGEQETQYF.

This clone was seen once. The chain combines TRBV21-1 with TRBJ2-1; the DNA was not compared with TRBD1, the D call given in the table. TRBV21-1 is shown as a pseudogene. This CDR3 is 10 amino acids long. The CDR3 DNA reads as TGTGCCAGTCCACAGGGCCGGCAGTTCTTC. Its protein product is CASPQGRQFF.

The genes are TRBV28 and TRBJ2-3; D remains unclear. Deletions cut 4 bases from V and 2 bases from J, with 10 bases between. Germline V CDR1 and CDR2: MDHEN, SYDVKM. The CDR3 is 14 amino acids. The CDR3 loop reads CASSSPPSTDTQYF. In DNA form, the CDR3 reads TGTGCCAGCAGTTCCCCCCCCTCCACAGATACGCAGTATTTT.

This clone was detected once. V usage is TRBV7-3 and J usage is TRBJ2-2, with 7 bases identical to TRBD1. This CDR3 spans 15 amino acids. The V gene end was trimmed by 0 bases and the J gene end by 7 bases; junction bases not matched to a gene: 5. Germline V gives CDR1 SGHTA, CDR2 FQGTGA. In DNA, the CDR3 is TGTGCCAGCAGCTTAACAAAGGGGGCTGGCGGGGAGCTGTTTTTT. It yields the protein CASSLTKGAGGELFF.

This chain links TRBV19 with TRBJ1-2, with D possibly TRBD1 on 5 matching bases. Trimming cost V 5 bases and J 2 bases, with 12 bases left between them. Per the germline V gene, CDR1 is LNHDA and CDR2 is SQIVND (reference sequence). CDR3 size: 14 residues. CDR3 protein: CASSGQGRNYGYTF. The DNA for the CDR3 is TGTGCCAGTAGTGGGCAGGGTAGGAACTATGGCTACACCTTC.

In nucleotides, the CDR3 is TGTGCCACCAGCAGACTAGCGATAAACACCGGGGAGCTGTTTTTT. It yields the protein CATSRLAINTGELFF. The J gene is TRBJ2-2, the V gene TRBV15, with D maybe TRBD2 (6 bases). V shed 2 bases and J shed 2 bases, with 9 bases lying between them. The CDR3 runs 15 residues. CDR1 and CDR2 from the germline V gene are LNHNV and YYDKDF (reference sequence).

The V and J genes are TRBV10-3 and TRBJ1-1; 8 nucleotides match TRBD1. Trimming cost V 4 bases and J 1 base; bases outside gene matches: 5. The CDR3 sequence is 15 residues long. The germline CDR1 and CDR2 sequences are ENHRY and SYGVKD. DNA for the CDR3: TGTGCCATCAGTGGGACCGACAGGGGGAACACTGAAGCTTTCTTT. Translation: CAISGTDRGNTEAFF.

The chain is built from TRBV19 and TRBJ2-5, with TRBD2 matching over 7 bases. Trimming took 2 bases from V and 5 from J; bases not matched to a gene: 8. Germline V CDR1 and CDR2: LNHDA, SQIVND (reference sequence). The CDR3 sequence is 15 residues long. In DNA form, the CDR3 reads TGTGCCAGTAGTATAAGGGGCGGGAGCCCCGAGACCCAGTACTTC. Translation: CASSIRGGSPETQYF.

The chain carries TRBV2 and TRBJ2-3; perhaps D is TRBD1 or TRBD2 (6 bases each). V was cut by 5 bases and J by 3 bases, with 15 bases left in between. Germline V lookup: CDR1 SNHLY, CDR2 FYNNEI. This CDR3 comprises 15 residues. The CDR3: CASSTGRLATDTQYF. The DNA of the CDR3 is TGTGCCAGCAGTACAGGGAGGCTAGCGACAGATACGCAGTATTTT.

The V call is TRBV5-1, the J call TRBJ2-7; D remains unclear. The CDR3 runs to 13 residues. V was pared by 0 bases and J by 5 bases, with 9 bases between. Germline lookup yields CDR1 SGHRS and CDR2 YFSETQ. CDR3 protein: CASSLDVNNEQYF. In nucleotides, the CDR3 is TGCGCCAGCAGCTTGGACGTAAACAACGAGCAGTACTTC.

The J gene is TRBJ2-3, the V gene TRBV14, with 12 bases matching TRBD2. Losses at the gene ends were 1 base for V and 4 bases for J; bases not matched to a gene: 3. The germline V gene has CDR1 SGHDN and CDR2 FVKESK. The CDR3 has 16 residues. The CDR3 nucleotides read TGTGCCAGCAGCCAAGGACTAGCGGGAGACTCAGATACGCAGTATTTT. It translates to CASSQGLAGDSDTQYF.

The gene calls are TRBV29-1 and TRBJ2-3, with D unresolved. The CDR3 consists of 12 residues. Trimming cost V 2 bases and J 0 bases, with 3 bases left between them. Germline V gives CDR1 SQVTM, CDR2 ANQGSEA. The CDR3 protein is CSVEPSTDTQYF. For the CDR3, the DNA is TGCAGCGTTGAACCCAGCACAGATACGCAGTATTTT.

The chain couples TRBV10-1 to TRBJ1-4; 9 nucleotides line up with TRBD1. Germline CDR1 WNHNN, CDR2 SYGVQD (reference sequence). The CDR3 has 14 amino acids. V shed 6 bases and J 5 bases; nucleotides not matched to a gene: 4. CDR3 nucleotides: TGCGCCAGCAGCGCCGGACAGGGGAATGAAAAACTGTTTTTT. It encodes CASSAGQGNEKLFF.

The rearrangement links TRBV6-1 to TRBJ2-2, with TRBD1 identical over 7 bases. CDR1 is MNHNS and CDR2 is SASEGT in the germline V gene. The CDR3 spans 16 residues. The junction had 5 bases not matched to a gene; V was cut back by 4 bases and J by 0 bases. The chain's CDR3 is CASSVSGTANTGELFF. For the CDR3, the DNA is TGTGCCAGCAGTGTATCGGGGACAGCGAACACCGGGGAGCTGTTTTTT.

The genes are TRBV7-2 and TRBJ1-1; D not certain. Germline V gene data show CDR1 as SGHTA and CDR2 as FQGNSA. CDR3 size: 15 residues. The ends were cut back, 2 bases at V and 0 bases at J, with 10 bases in the middle. CDR3 in amino acids: CASSLFGVMNTEAFF. In DNA form, the CDR3 reads TGTGCCAGCAGCTTATTCGGAGTAATGAACACTGAAGCTTTCTTT.

The chain uses TRBV11-3 and TRBJ2-7; D is undetermined. The V and J ends lost 6 bases and 0 bases respectively, with 9 bases between them. Germline V gene sequence: CDR1 SGHNT, CDR2 YENEEA. This CDR3 has 13 residues. CDR3 nucleotides: TGTGCCAGCAGAGCGCGAAGCTCCTACGAGCAGTACTTC. Residues: CASRARSSYEQYF.

The chain carries TRBV5-8 and TRBJ1-3; 10 bases fit TRBD1. V shed 2 bases and J 7 bases; nucleotides not matched to a gene: 6. The CDR3 is made up of 15 amino acids. The V gene's germline CDR1 is SGHTS and CDR2 YDEGEE. DNA of the CDR3: TGTGCCAGCAGCTTTGGACCGGGACAGGGGAACACCATATATTTT. Protein product: CASSFGPGQGNTIYF.

This sequence joins TRBV29-1 and TRBJ1-1; 11 positions agree with TRBD1. The CDR3 spans 14 residues. CDR1 and CDR2 (germline): SQVTM, ANQGSEA. Trimming took 7 bases from V and 4 from J; bases not matched to a gene: 8. CDR3 protein: CSGNGQGAGTEAFF. CDR3 nucleotide sequence: TGCAGCGGGAACGGACAGGGGGCTGGCACTGAAGCTTTCTTT.

The chain combines TRBV14 with TRBJ2-4; TRBD2 might be the D (5 bases). V lost 0 bases and J 9 bases, leaving 9 bases between the germline ends. Per the germline V gene, CDR1 is SGHDN and CDR2 is FVKESK. The CDR3 extends over 13 amino acids. CDR3 sequence reads: CASSQDGGAIQYF. The CDR3 coding sequence is TGTGCCAGCAGCCAAGATGGAGGCGCCATTCAGTACTTC.

This chain joins TRBV29-1 and TRBJ2-5; 8 nucleotides align to TRBD1. Per the germline V gene, CDR1 is SQVTM and CDR2 is ANQGSEA. The CDR3 is 12 residues long. V was clipped by 8 bases and J by 4 bases; unmatched bases: 6. CDR3 sequence reads: CSTRQGRETQYF. As DNA, the CDR3 is TGCAGCACGCGACAGGGGCGAGAGACCCAGTACTTC.

J is TRBJ2-3 and V is TRBV4-2, with TRBD2 identical over 12 bases. The CDR3 runs to 19 residues. Germline-derived CDR1 and CDR2 are LGHNA and YNFKEQ. V shed 0 bases and J 5 bases; nucleotides not matched to a gene: 12. Written as DNA, the CDR3 is TGTGCCAGCAGCCAAGATAGGGCTAGCGGGAGGGCCCGTAGAGATACGCAGTATTTT. Translated, it gives CASSQDRASGRARRDTQYF.

The sample holds a few counts of this clone. CDR3 protein: CASSQGGRKAFF. The CDR3 DNA is TGTGCCAGCAGCCAAGGGGGACGGAAAGCTTTCTTT. V usage is TRBV4-2 and J usage is TRBJ1-1; D may be TRBD1 (5 bases). CDR1 and CDR2 from the germline V gene are LGHNA and YNFKEQ. The CDR3 length is 12 residues. Trimming shortened V by 1 base and J by 9 bases, and 9 bases separated the two germline ends.